A selection of T cell receptor beta chains follows, all from one sample in a study of blood T cell repertoires in COVID-19. Sequencing used immunoSEQ multiplex PCR; TCRdb keeps in-frame clones, though not all of them. The sample carries more than 250,000 clones, around 89% recorded once. Sequences were obtained from PBMCs or T cells enriched from blood (not recorded which). These receptors were obtained from a woman aged 40 to 50 with acute COVID-19. Each CDR3 is given with its conserved first and last residue. D genes are given only for firm matches. The size entry is marked missing in some rows and otherwise reads once, few, many or a size class.

v_gene: TRBV20-1
d_gene: TRBD2
j_gene: TRBJ2-1
abundance: .
CDR3aa: CSASQAGGYNEQFF
CDR3nt: TGCAGTGCTAGTCAGGCGGGAGGATACAATGAGCAGTTCTTC

v_gene: TRBV11-2
d_gene: TRBD1
j_gene: TRBJ1-1
abundance: .
CDR3aa: CASSLDLSGTGLNTEAFF
CDR3nt: TGTGCCAGCAGCTTAGATCTATCCGGGACAGGCCTGAACACTGAAGCTTTCTTT

v_gene: TRBV27
d_gene: .
j_gene: TRBJ1-5
abundance: .
CDR3aa: CASRSLQGSNQPQHF
CDR3nt: TGTGCCAGCAGGTCTCTTCAGGGGAGCAATCAGCCCCAGCATTTT

v_gene: TRBV27
d_gene: .
j_gene: TRBJ1-3
abundance: .
CDR3aa: CASSFQGSGGNTIYF
CDR3nt: TGTGCCAGCAGTTTCCAGGGATCAGGGGGAAACACCATATATTTT

v_gene: TRBV28
d_gene: .
j_gene: TRBJ2-7
abundance: .
CDR3aa: CASSFDGGSSYEQYF
CDR3nt: TGTGCCAGCAGTTTTGACGGGGGAAGCTCCTACGAGCAGTACTTC

v_gene: TRBV19
d_gene: .
j_gene: TRBJ1-4
abundance: .
CDR3aa: CASSSHHRATNEKLFF
CDR3nt: TGTGCCAGTAGTTCCCACCACAGGGCTACTAATGAAAAACTGTTTTTT

v_gene: TRBV19
d_gene: TRBD1
j_gene: TRBJ1-5
abundance: .
CDR3aa: CASSPGQVSNQPQHF
CDR3nt: TGTGCCAGTAGCCCCGGACAGGTTAGCAATCAGCCCCAGCATTTT

v_gene: TRBV7-9
d_gene: TRBD1
j_gene: TRBJ1-4
abundance: .
CDR3aa: CASSRGGQGTSANEKLFF
CDR3nt: TGTGCCAGCAGCCGAGGGGGACAGGGGACCTCAGCTAATGAAAAACTGTTTTTT

v_gene: TRBV7-8
d_gene: .
j_gene: TRBJ2-4
abundance: .
CDR3aa: CASSQVQGGRDLAKNIQYF
CDR3nt: TGTGCCAGCAGCCAGGTACAGGGGGGGAGAGACCTAGCCAAAAACATTCAGTACTTC

v_gene: TRBV7-6
d_gene: .
j_gene: TRBJ1-1
abundance: .
CDR3aa: CASSLAGHSNTEAFF
CDR3nt: TGTGCCAGCAGCTTAGCAGGACATTCGAACACTGAAGCTTTCTTT

v_gene: TRBV7-9
d_gene: .
j_gene: TRBJ1-2
abundance: .
CDR3aa: CASSPDKFYGYTF
CDR3nt: TGTGCCAGCAGCCCGGACAAATTCTATGGCTACACCTTC

v_gene: TRBV7-9
d_gene: .
j_gene: TRBJ1-5
abundance: few
CDR3aa: CASSPGQSSNQPQHF
CDR3nt: TGTGCCAGCAGCCCCGGACAGAGTAGCAATCAGCCCCAGCATTTT

v_gene: TRBV27
d_gene: TRBD2
j_gene: TRBJ2-1
abundance: .
CDR3aa: CASSPPGLGSLFF
CDR3nt: TGTGCCAGCAGTCCACCGGGACTAGGGTCTTTGTTCTTC

v_gene: TRBV11-2
d_gene: .
j_gene: TRBJ1-2
abundance: .
CDR3aa: CASSLLGQSGYTF
CDR3nt: TGTGCCAGCAGCCTCCTAGGACAGAGTGGCTACACCTTC

v_gene: TRBV9
d_gene: .
j_gene: TRBJ2-1
abundance: .
CDR3aa: CASSVLGGTSYNEQFF
CDR3nt: TGTGCCAGCAGCGTACTAGGCGGGACCTCCTACAATGAGCAGTTCTTC

v_gene: TRBV30
d_gene: .
j_gene: TRBJ1-1
abundance: .
CDR3aa: CAFGGYTEAFF
CDR3nt: TGTGCCTTTGGAGGATACACTGAAGCTTTCTTT

v_gene: TRBV29-1
d_gene: TRBD1
j_gene: TRBJ1-1
abundance: .
CDR3aa: CSVGEWGQARNTEAFF
CDR3nt: TGCAGCGTTGGGGAATGGGGACAGGCAAGGAACACTGAAGCTTTCTTT

v_gene: TRBV18
d_gene: .
j_gene: TRBJ2-7
abundance: .
CDR3aa: CASSVDRYEQYF
CDR3nt: TGTGCCAGCTCAGTAGACAGATACGAGCAGTACTTC

v_gene: TRBV28
d_gene: TRBD1
j_gene: TRBJ1-5
abundance: .
CDR3aa: CASKDRFNQPQHF
CDR3nt: TGTGCCAGCAAGGACAGGTTCAATCAGCCCCAGCATTTT

v_gene: TRBV4-1
d_gene: .
j_gene: TRBJ2-7
abundance: .
CDR3aa: CASSQDPYRHEQYF
CDR3nt: TGCGCCAGCAGCCAAGATCCTTACAGGCACGAGCAGTACTTC

v_gene: TRBV18
d_gene: .
j_gene: TRBJ1-1
abundance: .
CDR3aa: CASSPGTPNTEAFF
CDR3nt: TGTGCCAGCTCACCCGGGACTCCGAACACTGAAGCTTTCTTT

v_gene: TRBV10-3
d_gene: TRBD1
j_gene: TRBJ1-1
abundance: .
CDR3aa: CAIREGQGEAEAFF
CDR3nt: TGTGCCATCAGAGAGGGACAGGGGGAAGCTGAAGCTTTCTTT

v_gene: TRBV5-4
d_gene: .
j_gene: TRBJ2-1
abundance: .
CDR3aa: CASSIPGVGDHEQFF
CDR3nt: TGTGCCAGCTCGATTCCGGGGGTCGGGGATCACGAGCAGTTCTTC

v_gene: TRBV7-9
d_gene: .
j_gene: TRBJ2-1
abundance: few
CDR3aa: CASSRTEGQAGNEQFF
CDR3nt: TGTGCCAGCAGCCGAACGGAGGGTCAGGCGGGAAATGAGCAGTTCTTC

v_gene: TRBV19
d_gene: .
j_gene: TRBJ1-5
abundance: few
CDR3aa: CASTREGDSNQPQHF
CDR3nt: TGTGCCAGTACCAGGGAAGGGGATAGCAATCAGCCCCAGCATTTT

v_gene: TRBV7-2
d_gene: TRBD1
j_gene: TRBJ2-4
abundance: .
CDR3aa: CASSFSIQGIQYF
CDR3nt: TGTGCCAGCAGCTTTAGCATACAGGGGATTCAGTACTTC

v_gene: TRBV7-9
d_gene: TRBD2
j_gene: TRBJ2-3
abundance: .
CDR3aa: CASKAGAGNTQYF
CDR3nt: TGTGCCAGCAAAGCGGGAGCGGGAAATACGCAGTATTTT

v_gene: TRBV7-8
d_gene: TRBD1
j_gene: TRBJ1-3
abundance: .
CDR3aa: CASSPTTGVVNTIYF
CDR3nt: TGTGCCAGCAGCCCCACGACAGGGGTCGTAAACACCATATATTTT

v_gene: TRBV5-1
d_gene: TRBD1
j_gene: TRBJ2-3
abundance: .
CDR3aa: CASSWDSFTDTQYF
CDR3nt: TGCGCCAGCAGCTGGGACAGCTTTACAGATACGCAGTATTTT

v_gene: TRBV19
d_gene: TRBD1
j_gene: TRBJ1-3
abundance: few
CDR3aa: CASSAGDRGRRNTIYF
CDR3nt: TGTGCCAGTAGTGCGGGTGACAGGGGGCGAAGAAACACCATATATTTT

v_gene: TRBV4-1
d_gene: .
j_gene: TRBJ1-3
abundance: .
CDR3aa: CASSQFGSSFPGNTIYF
CDR3nt: TGCGCCAGCAGCCAATTCGGGTCGAGCTTCCCGGGAAACACCATATATTTT

v_gene: TRBV7-8
d_gene: TRBD2
j_gene: TRBJ2-5
abundance: .
CDR3aa: CASSLGLAGVSETQYF
CDR3nt: TGTGCCAGCAGCTTAGGACTAGCGGGAGTGTCAGAGACCCAGTACTTC

v_gene: TRBV7-9
d_gene: .
j_gene: TRBJ2-4
abundance: .
CDR3aa: CASSLGVGDLAKNIQYF
CDR3nt: TGTGCCAGCAGCTTAGGTGTGGGAGATTTAGCCAAAAACATTCAGTACTTC

v_gene: TRBV5-1
d_gene: .
j_gene: TRBJ2-2
abundance: once
CDR3aa: CASSLVSESGELFF
CDR3nt: TGCGCCAGCAGCTTGGTGTCCGAGTCCGGGGAGCTGTTTTTT

v_gene: TRBV30
d_gene: .
j_gene: TRBJ2-1
abundance: .
CDR3aa: CARSGVAAGGQFF
CDR3nt: TGTGCCCGGTCTGGTGTCGCCGCCGGCGGGCAGTTCTTC

v_gene: TRBV4-1
d_gene: TRBD1
j_gene: TRBJ1-5
abundance: .
CDR3aa: CASSWGQGFNQPQHF
CDR3nt: TGCGCCAGCAGCTGGGGACAGGGTTTCAATCAGCCCCAGCATTTT

v_gene: TRBV18
d_gene: .
j_gene: TRBJ1-3
abundance: .
CDR3aa: CASSPITVGGNTIYF
CDR3nt: TGTGCCAGCTCACCAATCACAGTCGGTGGAAACACCATATATTTT

v_gene: TRBV18
d_gene: .
j_gene: TRBJ2-1
abundance: .
CDR3aa: CASSPSNRDEQFF
CDR3nt: TGTGCCAGCTCACCTTCAAACAGGGATGAGCAGTTCTTC

v_gene: TRBV6-5
d_gene: TRBD1
j_gene: TRBJ1-2
abundance: .
CDR3aa: CASSYGTGNYGYTF
CDR3nt: TGTGCCAGCAGTTACGGGACAGGGAACTATGGCTACACCTTC

v_gene: TRBV11-3
d_gene: TRBD2
j_gene: TRBJ2-1
abundance: .
CDR3aa: CASSPSRDSGSPISPFF
CDR3nt: TGTGCCAGCAGCCCCTCCCGGGATAGCGGGAGTCCCATCTCTCCGTTCTTC

v_gene: TRBV5-1
d_gene: .
j_gene: TRBJ2-7
abundance: .
CDR3aa: CASSPGGGFEDEQYF
CDR3nt: TGCGCCAGCAGCCCCGGTGGGGGGTTTGAGGACGAGCAGTACTTC

v_gene: TRBV28
d_gene: .
j_gene: TRBJ2-7
abundance: .
CDR3aa: CASSLWELAGEQYF
CDR3nt: TGTGCCAGCAGTTTGTGGGAGCTTGCTGGGGAGCAGTACTTC

v_gene: TRBV11-2
d_gene: .
j_gene: TRBJ1-5
abundance: few
CDR3aa: CASSSRQPPGNQPQHF
CDR3nt: TGTGCCAGCAGCAGCCGACAGCCTCCAGGCAATCAGCCCCAGCATTTT

v_gene: TRBV9
d_gene: .
j_gene: TRBJ1-1
abundance: .
CDR3aa: CASSGRRGVTEAFF
CDR3nt: TGTGCCAGCAGCGGAAGGCGGGGAGTCACTGAAGCTTTCTTT

v_gene: TRBV28
d_gene: .
j_gene: TRBJ2-1
abundance: .
CDR3aa: CASRGDSYNEQFF
CDR3nt: TGTGCCAGTCGCGGGGACTCCTACAATGAGCAGTTCTTC

v_gene: TRBV5-1
d_gene: .
j_gene: TRBJ2-7
abundance: once
CDR3aa: CASSPPDSLSYEQYF
CDR3nt: TGCGCCAGCAGCCCCCCGGACAGTTTGAGCTACGAGCAGTACTTC

v_gene: TRBV23-1
d_gene: .
j_gene: TRBJ1-1
abundance: .
CDR3aa: CASSQSSQGNTEAFF
CDR3nt: TGCGCCAGCAGTCAATCAAGCCAGGGAAACACTGAAGCTTTCTTT

v_gene: TRBV27
d_gene: TRBD1
j_gene: TRBJ2-7
abundance: .
CDR3aa: CASSHWDRVHEQYF
CDR3nt: TGTGCCAGCAGCCACTGGGACAGGGTCCACGAGCAGTACTTC

v_gene: TRBV7-9
d_gene: .
j_gene: TRBJ2-5
abundance: .
CDR3aa: CASSPTYRDFETQYF
CDR3nt: TGTGCCAGCAGCCCGACGTACCGGGACTTTGAGACCCAGTACTTC

v_gene: TRBV25-1
d_gene: .
j_gene: TRBJ1-4
abundance: .
CDR3aa: CASSTLTGRELFF
CDR3nt: TGTGCCAGCAGCACCCTAACCGGGAGGGAACTGTTTTTT

v_gene: TRBV30
d_gene: TRBD2
j_gene: TRBJ2-5
abundance: .
CDR3aa: CAWSRLAGGETQYF
CDR3nt: TGTGCCTGGAGCCGGCTAGCGGGAGGTGAGACCCAGTACTTC

v_gene: TRBV3-1/TRBV3-2
d_gene: .
j_gene: TRBJ2-3
abundance: .
CDR3aa: CASSHDSDSTDTQYF
CDR3nt: TGTGCCAGCAGCCACGACAGCGACAGCACAGATACGCAGTATTTT

v_gene: TRBV30
d_gene: .
j_gene: TRBJ2-7
abundance: .
CDR3aa: CAWDRSPYEQYF
CDR3nt: TGTGCCTGGGACAGGAGTCCCTACGAGCAGTACTTC

v_gene: TRBV19
d_gene: TRBD1
j_gene: TRBJ2-1
abundance: .
CDR3aa: CASSMRASDRVSYNEQFF
CDR3nt: TGTGCCAGTAGTATGAGGGCCTCGGACAGGGTCAGTTACAATGAGCAGTTCTTC

v_gene: TRBV28
d_gene: .
j_gene: TRBJ1-5
abundance: many
CDR3aa: CASSLNLGTMHQPQHF
CDR3nt: TGTGCCAGCAGTTTAAATCTTGGGACAATGCATCAGCCCCAGCATTTT

v_gene: TRBV27
d_gene: .
j_gene: TRBJ2-1
abundance: .
CDR3aa: CASSLFGTHNEQFF
CDR3nt: TGTGCCAGCAGTTTATTTGGGACTCACAATGAGCAGTTCTTC

v_gene: TRBV21-1
d_gene: .
j_gene: TRBJ2-1
abundance: .
CDR3aa: CAAGGGMVADNEQFF
CDR3nt: TGTGCCGCAGGCGGGGGGATGGTGGCCGACAATGAGCAGTTCTTC

v_gene: TRBV24-1
d_gene: .
j_gene: TRBJ1-1
abundance: .
CDR3aa: CATRSLQGWAFF
CDR3nt: TGTGCCACCAGAAGTTTACAGGGTTGGGCTTTCTTT